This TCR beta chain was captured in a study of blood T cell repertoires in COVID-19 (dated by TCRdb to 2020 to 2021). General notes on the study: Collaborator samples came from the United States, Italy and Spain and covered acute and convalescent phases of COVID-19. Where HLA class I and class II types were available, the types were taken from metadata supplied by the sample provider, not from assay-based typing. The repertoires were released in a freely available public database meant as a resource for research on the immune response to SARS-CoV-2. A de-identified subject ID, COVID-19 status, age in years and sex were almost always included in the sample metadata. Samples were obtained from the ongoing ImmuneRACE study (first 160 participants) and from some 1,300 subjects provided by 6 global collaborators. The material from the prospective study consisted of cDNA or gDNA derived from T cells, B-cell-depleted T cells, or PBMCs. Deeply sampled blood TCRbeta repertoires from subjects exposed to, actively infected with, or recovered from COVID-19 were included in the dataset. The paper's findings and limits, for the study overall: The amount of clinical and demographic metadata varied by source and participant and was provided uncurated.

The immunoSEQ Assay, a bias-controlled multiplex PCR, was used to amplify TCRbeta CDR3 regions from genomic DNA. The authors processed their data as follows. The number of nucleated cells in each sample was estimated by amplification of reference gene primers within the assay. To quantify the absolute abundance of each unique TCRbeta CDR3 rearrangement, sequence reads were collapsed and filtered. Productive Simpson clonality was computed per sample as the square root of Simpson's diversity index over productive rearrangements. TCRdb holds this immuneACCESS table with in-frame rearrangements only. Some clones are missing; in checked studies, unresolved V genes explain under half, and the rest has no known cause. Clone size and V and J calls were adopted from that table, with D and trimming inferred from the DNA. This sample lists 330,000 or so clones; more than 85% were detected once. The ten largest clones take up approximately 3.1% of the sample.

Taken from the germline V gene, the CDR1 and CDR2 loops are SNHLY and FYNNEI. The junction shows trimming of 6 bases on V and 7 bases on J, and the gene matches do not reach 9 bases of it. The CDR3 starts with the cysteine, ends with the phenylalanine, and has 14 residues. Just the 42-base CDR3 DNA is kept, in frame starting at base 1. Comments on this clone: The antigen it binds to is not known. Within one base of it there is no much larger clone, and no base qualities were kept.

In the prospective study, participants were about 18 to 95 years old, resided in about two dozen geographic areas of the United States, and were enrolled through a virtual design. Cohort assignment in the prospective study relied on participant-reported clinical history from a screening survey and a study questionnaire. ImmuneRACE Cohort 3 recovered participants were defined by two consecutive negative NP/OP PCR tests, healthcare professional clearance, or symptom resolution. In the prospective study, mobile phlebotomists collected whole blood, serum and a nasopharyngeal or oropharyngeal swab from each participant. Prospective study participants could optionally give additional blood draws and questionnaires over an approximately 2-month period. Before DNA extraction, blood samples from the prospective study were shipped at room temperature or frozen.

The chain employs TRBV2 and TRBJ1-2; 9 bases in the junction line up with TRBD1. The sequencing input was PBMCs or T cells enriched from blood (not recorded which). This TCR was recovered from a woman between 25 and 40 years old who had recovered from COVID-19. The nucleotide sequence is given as TGTGCCAGCAGCGCCAATGGACAGGGGTTTGGCTACACCTTC. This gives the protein CASSANGQGFGYTF.